This TCR beta chain stems from a study of blood T cell repertoires in COVID-19 (dated by TCRdb to about 2020). General notes on the study: Collaborator samples came from the United States, Italy and Spain and covered acute and convalescent phases of COVID-19. The dataset comprised deeply sampled blood TCRbeta repertoires from subjects exposed to, actively infected with, or recovered from COVID-19. Nearly every sample came with metadata listing a de-identified subject ID, COVID-19 status, age in years and sex. The repertoires were made available in a free public database intended to serve as a resource for research on the immune response to SARS-CoV-2. Where available, HLA class I and class II types were obtained from metadata supplied by the sample provider rather than from assay-based typing. The material from the prospective study consisted of cDNA or gDNA derived from T cells, B-cell-depleted T cells, or PBMCs. The samples were drawn from the first 160 participants of the ongoing ImmuneRACE study and from over a thousand subjects provided by 6 global collaborators.

There are 16 amino acids in the CDR3, from cysteine to phenylalanine inclusive. Of the read, only the CDR3 DNA is kept; its 48 bases are in frame from base 1. Deletion took 0 bases off V and 4 bases off J, with a span of 14 bases between the germline ends. CDR1 and CDR2, per the germline V gene, are SGHRS and YFSETQ. What the authors observed across the whole study: Clinical and demographic metadata were provided uncurated, with the amount varying by source and participant.

The immunoSEQ Assay, a bias-controlled multiplex PCR, was used to amplify TCRbeta CDR3 regions from genomic DNA. The original pipeline was this. Within the assay, amplification of reference gene primers was used to estimate how many nucleated cells each sample contained. Sequence reads were collapsed and filtered to measure the absolute abundance of every unique TCRbeta CDR3 rearrangement. For each sample, productive Simpson clonality was calculated as the square root of Simpson's diversity index across productive rearrangements. TCRdb took this table from immuneACCESS and kept in-frame rearrangements with V and J called. Such tables lack part of the clones; where checked against another copy, unresolved V genes explain under half of the gap, and the rest is unexplained. V and J calls and clone size are copied from that table; D and trimming were computed from the DNA. Recorded for this sample are 200,000 to 250,000 clones; 84% of them occurred a single time. The top ten clones comprise roughly 13% of the sample.

Each collaborating institution followed its own protocols to collect whole blood in K2EDTA tubes. For TCRbeta analysis, collaborators shipped samples in one of three forms: frozen whole blood, isolated PBMCs, or DNA extracted from either of those sample types. With respect to this clone: The target of this receptor is not known. No base-level quality is on record; no much larger clone is a single base apart.

The sample comprised peripheral blood. The V and J genes are TRBV5-1 and TRBJ2-1; possibly the D gene is TRBD2, per 5 matching bases. This TCR came from a human donor in a cohort sampled during active COVID-19. The CDR3 here reads CASSLEDWSSYNEQFF. At the DNA level, the sequence is TGCGCCAGCAGCTTGGAGGACTGGTCCTCTTACAATGAGCAGTTCTTC.